This is a list of T cell receptor beta chains from one sample in a study of human T cells and chemical hapten exposure. TCRdb called the RACE reads again in MiXCR, with one record for every CDR3 protein. This table has about 49,000 distinct CDR3 sequences, around 9.3% appearing once. The material sequenced was whole blood, taken in connection with sensitization to the hapten diphenylcyclopropenone (DPC). These receptors originate from a woman between 50 and 59 years old with alopecia areata. Some clones in this sample may be carry-over from other donors' samples. The CDR3 runs from the conserved cysteine through the conserved F or W. D genes are given only for firm matches. The listing skips clone size in some rows; elsewhere it reads once, few, many or a size class.

j_call v_call d_call clone_size cdr3_nt cdr3_aa
TRBJ2-5 TRBV14 . many TGTGCCAGCAGCCCGGACTTCAGGGGTTGGGAGACCCAGTACTTC CASSPDFRGWETQYF
TRBJ2-1 TRBV7-2 . many TGTGCCAGCAGCCTACCTCTGACACAAAGCTCCTACAATGAGCAGTTCTTC CASSLPLTQSSYNEQFF
TRBJ1-5 TRBV7-2 . . TGTGCCAGCAGCGGCCGACCGTCGCAGCCCCAGCATTTT CASSGRPSQPQHF
TRBJ2-7 TRBV3-1 . many TGTGCCAGCAGCCAAGCAACCGGGGGCGGCTCCTACGAGCAGTACTTC CASSQATGGGSYEQYF
TRBJ2-3 TRBV21-1 . . TGTGCCAGCAGCAAGGAACCACAGGGAGGGGCGCAGTATTTT CASSKEPQGGAQYF
TRBJ1-2 TRBV29-1 . . TGCAGCGCCCGGCTCGGGGCGGGCTATGGCTACACCTTC CSARLGAGYGYTF
TRBJ1-5 TRBV7-9 . many TGTGCCAGCAGCCGCGTCGACACAGGGCCCAATCAGCCCCAGCATTTT CASSRVDTGPNQPQHF
TRBJ2-7 TRBV20-1 . many TGCAGTGCTAGAGTTAGTCGCGAGCAGTACTTC CSARVSREQYF
TRBJ2-7 TRBV6-2/TRBV6-3 TRBD2 many TGTGCCAGCAGATCCCCAGCGGGAGGCTCCTACGAGCAGTACTTC CASRSPAGGSYEQYF
TRBJ2-2 TRBV5-8 . . TGTGCCAGCAGCTCCGGGAAACTGAACACCGGGGAGCTGTTTTTT CASSSGKLNTGELFF
TRBJ2-1 TRBV7-2 . few TGTGCCAGCAGCCCGTGGATCCGGACGAATGAGCAGTTCTTC CASSPWIRTNEQFF
TRBJ2-1 TRBV7-2 . many TGTGCCAGCAGCCCCCCCGGGACATACTCCTACAATGAGCAGTTCTTC CASSPPGTYSYNEQFF
TRBJ2-2 TRBV5-1 . few TGCGCCAGCAGCCGGGGACGGCCGGGGGCCGCCGGGGAGCTGTTTTTT CASSRGRPGAAGELFF
TRBJ1-1 TRBV15 . . TGTGCCACCAGCAGAGGCGGGGAAAGGGCTGAAGCTTTCTTT CATSRGGERAEAFF
TRBJ1-1 TRBV7-9 TRBD1 few TGTGCCAGCAGCACACAGGGGACTGAAGCTTTCTTT CASSTQGTEAFF